Listed below are T cell receptor beta chains from one sample, sequenced in a study of graft-versus-host responses after intestinal transplantation. The assay was immunoSEQ multiplex PCR, and TCRdb's table has in-frame clones only and misses some. The table has about 14,000 clones, 77% seen once. Sequenced material: ileum tissue, taken approximately 27 days after intestinal transplant. All receptors derive from a human patient who received an intestinal transplant, so some T cells may come from the graft donor. The CDR3 runs from the conserved cysteine through the conserved F or W. A D gene is named only where the DNA matches it firmly. Clone size is not always given. Where it is, it says once, few, many or a class for expanded clones.

size	V	length	D	J	DNA	CDR3
NA	TRBV28	15	NA	TRBJ1-2	TGTGCCAGCAGAGTTCGGGGAGGTTGGGGAGATGGCTACACCTTC	CASRVRGGWGDGYTF
NA	TRBV5-6	19	TRBD2	TRBJ2-3	TGTGCCAGCAGCAAGGGACTAGCGGGGGCCGCACCATCCACAGATACGCAGTATTTT	CASSKGLAGAAPSTDTQYF
NA	TRBV5-6	15	NA	TRBJ1-5	TGTGCCAGCAGCTTGCGTGGGGGCGAGAATCAGCCCCAGCATTTT	CASSLRGGENQPQHF
NA	TRBV11-2	13	NA	TRBJ1-2	TGTGCCAGCAGCTTAGAGGGGGGAGGTGGCTACACCTTC	CASSLEGGGGYTF
NA	TRBV28	14	NA	TRBJ2-3	TGTGCCAGCAGTTCCGGCGGGACTTCAGATACGCAGTATTTT	CASSSGGTSDTQYF
NA	TRBV6-5	13	TRBD1	TRBJ1-3	TGTGCCAGCAGTGGACAGGGTGGAAACACCATATATTTT	CASSGQGGNTIYF
NA	TRBV7-8	13	NA	TRBJ2-2	TGTGCCAGCAGAAACTATGGCACCGGGGAGCTGTTTTTT	CASRNYGTGELFF
NA	TRBV5-1	15	TRBD2	TRBJ2-3	TGCGCCAGCAGCACGCGGGGGACCCCCACAGATACGCAGTATTTT	CASSTRGTPTDTQYF
few	TRBV11-3	15	NA	TRBJ2-2	TGTGCCAGCAGCCCTTCGCAGGGGATTACCGGGGAGCTGTTTTTT	CASSPSQGITGELFF
NA	TRBV27	15	TRBD2	TRBJ2-5	TGTGCCAGCAGTCTTAGCGGGGGCCAACAAGAGACCCAGTACTTC	CASSLSGGQQETQYF
NA	TRBV29-1	12	NA	TRBJ1-5	TGCAGCGTGGCCGGGATCGGCCAGCCCCAGCATTTT	CSVAGIGQPQHF
medium-sized	TRBV10-3	15	TRBD2	TRBJ2-5	TGTGCCATCAGTGGGGCTAGCGGGGTTCAAGAGACCCAGTACTTC	CAISGASGVQETQYF
NA	TRBV27	16	NA	TRBJ2-3	TGTGCCAGCAGTTTAAACGGGGATCTCTCAGTAGATACGCAGTATTTT	CASSLNGDLSVDTQYF
NA	TRBV5-1	16	TRBD2	TRBJ2-3	TGCGCCAGCAAGTCGCGGGGGGCTAGCGGGACAGATACGCAGTATTTT	CASKSRGASGTDTQYF
NA	TRBV6-1	16	TRBD2	TRBJ2-5	TGTGCCAGCAGTGAATTTTTTAGCGGGGCCCGGGGGACCCAGTACTTC	CASSEFFSGARGTQYF
NA	TRBV7-8	15	TRBD2	TRBJ2-1	TGTGCCAGCAGCCTTAGCGGGAGCCTTCAGGATGAGCAGTTCTTC	CASSLSGSLQDEQFF
NA	TRBV5-6	14	NA	TRBJ2-3	TGTGCCAGCAGGCGACCAGGGCGCGCAGATACGCAGTATTTT	CASRRPGRADTQYF
NA	TRBV7-9	16	TRBD2	TRBJ2-5	TGTGCCAGCAGCTTAAGCCTAGCGGGGGAAAGAGAGACCCAGTACTTC	CASSLSLAGERETQYF
NA	TRBV29-1	10	NA	TRBJ2-7	TGCAGCGTTGGAGGTTACGAGCAGTACTTC	CSVGGYEQYF
NA	TRBV10-3	16	TRBD2	TRBJ2-3	TGTGCCATCAGAGACGACCGAAGACTAGCTGCAGATACGCAGTATTTT	CAIRDDRRLAADTQYF
NA	TRBV5-1	17	TRBD1	TRBJ2-1	TGCGCCAGCAGCTTGCCCCCCGGGGACAGGGGTGGCAATGAGCAGTTCTTC	CASSLPPGDRGGNEQFF
NA	TRBV5-1	14	NA	TRBJ1-4	TGCGCCAGCAGCTTGGGGGACAACGATGAAAAACTGTTTTTT	CASSLGDNDEKLFF
NA	TRBV4-3	18	NA	TRBJ2-2	TGCGCCAGCAGCCAAGATCGCAGGGGTCCCACGAACACCGGGGAGCTGTTTTTT	CASSQDRRGPTNTGELFF
NA	TRBV19	13	NA	TRBJ1-2	TGTGCCAGTACCCAGGCACCGGGGGGGCGGACGTACTTC	CASTQAPGGRTYF
few	TRBV4-3	16	NA	TRBJ2-3	TGCGCCAGCAGCCAAGATATATTCGAAGTGAGAGATACGCAGTATTTT	CASSQDIFEVRDTQYF
NA	TRBV4-2	18	TRBD2	TRBJ2-7	TGTGCCAGCAGCCAAGGGAGAGGACTAGCGGGAGGATACTCCGAGCAGTACTTC	CASSQGRGLAGGYSEQYF
few	TRBV5-1	15	TRBD2	TRBJ2-1	TGCGCCAGCAGCTTGGGTAGCGGGGGGGCGAGGGAGCAGTTCTTC	CASSLGSGGAREQFF
NA	TRBV7-8	14	NA	TRBJ1-3	TGTGCCAGCAGCTTATTACCACTCGGAAACACCATATATTTT	CASSLLPLGNTIYF
NA	TRBV2	18	NA	TRBJ2-3	TGTGCCAGCAGTGAACGCCGAGGAGGGGGCTCGAGCACAGATACGCAGTATTTT	CASSERRGGGSSTDTQYF
NA	TRBV20-1	11	NA	TRBJ2-3	TGCAGTGTGCGGGGCACAGATACGCAGTATTTT	CSVRGTDTQYF
NA	TRBV19	14	TRBD1	TRBJ2-3	TGTGCCAGTGTCCAAGGGGGCGGACGGGATACGCAGTATTTT	CASVQGGGRDTQYF
NA	TRBV12-5	16	TRBD2	TRBJ2-3	TGTGCTAGTGGTTTGGTAAATAGCGGGGGCCCAGATACGCAGTATTTT	CASGLVNSGGPDTQYF
NA	TRBV9	15	TRBD2	TRBJ2-1	TGTGCCAGCAGCGTAGGTAGCGGGGGGGCTAATGAGCAGTTCTTC	CASSVGSGGANEQFF
NA	TRBV7-3	14	TRBD1	TRBJ1-6	TGTGCCAGCAGCTTACAGGGGGCGAATTCACCCCTCCACTTT	CASSLQGANSPLHF
NA	TRBV28	14	NA	TRBJ1-2	TGTGCCAGCAGTTCTTTCCTAGGGAGGAAGGGCTACACCTTC	CASSSFLGRKGYTF
NA	TRBV6-6	15	NA	TRBJ2-5	TGTGCCAGCACCCCACCCCCTCCAGAGGGAGAGACCCAGTACTTC	CASTPPPPEGETQYF
NA	TRBV19	15	NA	TRBJ2-6	TGTGCCAGTAGTATGTCTGTCTCTGGGGCCAACGTCCTGACTTTC	CASSMSVSGANVLTF
few	TRBV19	13	NA	TRBJ1-2	TGTGCCAGTAGTATTCGGACAGTCGGCGGCTACACCTTC	CASSIRTVGGYTF
NA	TRBV27	16	TRBD2	TRBJ2-3	TGTGCCAGCACCGTCGCCGGACTAGCGGGGCGAGATACGCAGTATTTT	CASTVAGLAGRDTQYF